This TCR beta chain was recorded in a study of long-term antiretroviral therapy in people with HIV. At the survey level, the v3.0 immunoSEQ assay was run. The assay was immunoSEQ multiplex PCR, and TCRdb's table has in-frame clones only and misses some. The profile covers roughly 17,000 clones, with approximately 80% appearing a single time and about 8.2% taken by the ten largest. Trimming cost V 5 bases and J 3 bases; bases outside gene matches: 14. The CDR3 is made up of 18 amino acids. Germline-derived CDR1 and CDR2 are SGHTA and FQGTGA. The clonotype originates from a man younger than 30 with HIV. The chain has TRBV7-3 and TRBJ2-2; TRBD2 matches at 8 bases. Sequenced material: unsorted PBMCs, taken 0.3 years after starting antiretroviral therapy. The chain's CDR3 is CASSQTSAGARDTGELFF. CDR3 DNA: TGTGCCAGCAGCCAAACGTCAGCGGGGGCGCGGGACACCGGGGAGCTGTTTTTT.